This TCR beta chain was captured by sequencing in a study of blood T cells in healthy people across ages. Overall study findings and caveats: In long-lived donors, naive CD4+ cell counts and diversity exceeded those of aged donors.

No fewer than 6 micrograms of total RNA were isolated from every sample. This clonotype was observed a few times. Its antigen is unidentified. Using a J-beta primer mix together with a sample-barcoded 5' primer, a second PCR was run for roughly 6 to 12 cycles. TCRdb re-called the 5' RACE reads through MiXCR, storing one row per CDR3 protein. The data hold around 1,700,000 distinct CDR3 sequences, with about 30% observed a single time. V dropped 7 bases and J dropped 3; count of bases not matched to a gene: 8. The CDR3 length is 14 residues. Germline CDR1 SGHTA, CDR2 FQGNSA. Sequenced input: blood. This rearrangement joins TRBV7-2 to TRBJ2-7, with 8 bases aligning to TRBD1. This receptor was obtained from a woman in her 30s in good health. For the CDR3, the DNA is TGTGCCAGCAACCCTGACAGGGGAAACTACGAGCAGTACTTC. Amino acids: CASNPDRGNYEQYF.